This T cell receptor (beta chain) was captured in a study of breast tumors, draining lymph nodes, adjacent tissues. TCRdb re-called the multiplex PCR reads through MiXCR, storing one row per CDR3 protein. The data contain about 180,000 distinct CDR3 sequences, 30% to 35% of them singletons. Samples came from axillary lymph nodes draining the breast cancer. Note on this clonotype: No antigen is known for it.

Findings and caveats of the study: Compared with lymph nodes, tumors were less diverse; compared with nontumor tissue, more. Tumor and nontumor repertoires were significantly more similar in luminal-like than in basal-like breast cancer. Data fit most tumor T cells coming from lymph node, expanding in tumor.

This CDR3 spans 15 amino acids. V was clipped by 4 bases and J by 2 bases; unmatched bases: 4. Germline lookup yields CDR1 SGHNT and CDR2 YYREEE (reference sequence). Sequenced sample: axillary lymph node tissue. The chain has TRBV5-4 and TRBJ2-3, with TRBD1 matching 10 bases. The TCR comes from a female donor with breast cancer. Some clones in this sample may be carry-over from other donors' samples. For the CDR3, the DNA is TGTGCCAGCAGCCCCGGGACAGGGGACACAGATACGCAGTATTTT. This codes for CASSPGTGDTDTQYF.